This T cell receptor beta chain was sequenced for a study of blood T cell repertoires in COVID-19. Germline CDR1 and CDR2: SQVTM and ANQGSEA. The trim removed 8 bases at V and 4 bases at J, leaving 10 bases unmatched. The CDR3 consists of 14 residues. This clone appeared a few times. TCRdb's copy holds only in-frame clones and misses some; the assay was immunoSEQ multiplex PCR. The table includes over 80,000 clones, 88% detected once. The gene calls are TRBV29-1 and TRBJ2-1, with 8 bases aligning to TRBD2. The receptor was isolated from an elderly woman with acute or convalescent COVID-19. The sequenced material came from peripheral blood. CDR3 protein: CSYPPGGGYNEQFF. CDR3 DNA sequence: TGCAGCTACCCCCCGGGAGGGGGATACAATGAGCAGTTCTTC.